The 23 T cell receptor beta chains below were found in one sample sequenced in a study of beta chain features in type 1 diabetes. Reverse transcribing all isolated RNA meant expressed TCRB transcripts were sequenced. Data came from immunoSEQ multiplex PCR; TCRdb stores just in-frame clones and leaves some out. The sample holds 350,000 to 450,000 clones, roughly 14% seen once. The sample comprised naive CD4+ T cells from blood. These receptors originate from a man aged 25-40 years in good health.

This clone was seen more than once but under ten times. The V and J genes are TRBV7-9 and TRBJ1-4; 8 nucleotides align to TRBD1. Germline V lookup: CDR1 SEHNR, CDR2 FQNEAQ (reference sequence). Losses at the gene ends were 4 bases for V and 7 bases for J; bases not matched to a gene: 14. The CDR3 consists of 17 residues. The DNA of the CDR3 is TGTGCCAGCAGCTCACACCGAACGACAGGGGAAGGTGAAAAACTGTTTTTT. Residues: CASSSHRTTGEGEKLFF. Complete variable domain (other parts from reference TRBV7-9 and TRBJ1-4): DTGVSQNPRHKITKRGQNVTFRCDPISEHNRLYWYRQTLGQGPEFLTYFQNEAQLEKSRLLSDRFSAERPKGSFSTLEIQRTEQGDSAMYLCASSSHRTTGEGEKLFFGSGTQLSVL.

The V and J genes are TRBV21-1 and TRBJ2-7; TRBD2 is the table's D call, not checked against the DNA. TRBV21-1 is assigned pseudogene status. This CDR3 spans 12 amino acids. CDR3 loop: CASSRPYYEQYV. CDR3 sequence (DNA): TGTGCCAGCAGCAGACCCTACTACGAGCAGTACGTC.

The rearrangement links TRBV9 to TRBJ2-2; tentative D call: TRBD1 (6 bases). The germline gives CDR1 SGDLS, CDR2 YYNGEE. The CDR3 consists of 15 residues. The V and J ends lost 0 bases and 4 bases respectively, with 10 bases between them. The CDR3 sequence is CASSVVGRGTGELFF. CDR3 DNA: TGTGCCAGCAGCGTAGTTGGCAGGGGCACCGGGGAGCTGTTTTTT.

This chain connects TRBV4-3 to TRBJ1-2; the D gene is possibly TRBD1 (6 bases). This CDR3 comprises 15 residues. Germline V gene data show CDR1 as LGHNA and CDR2 as YSLEER. The V and J ends lost 3 bases and 0 bases respectively, with 11 bases between them. As DNA, the CDR3 is TGCGCCAGCAGCCACTGGGACATAACTAACTATGGCTACACCTTC. Its translation is CASSHWDITNYGYTF.

Concerning this clone: Different DNA sequences within this sample yield the same CDR3. This sequence joins TRBV20-1 and TRBJ2-5; D is ambiguous. This CDR3 region has 10 residues. The V gene lost 5 bases and the J gene lost 2 bases, with 3 bases spanning the gap. Germline lookup yields CDR1 DFQATT and CDR2 SNEGSKA (reference sequence). CDR3 amino acids: CSAAQETQYF. The CDR3 nucleotides read TGCAGTGCTGCTCAAGAGACCCAGTACTTC.

The chain couples TRBV30 to TRBJ1-1, with D possibly being TRBD1 (5 bases). CDR3 size: 13 residues. Germline values: CDR1 GTSNPN, CDR2 SVGIG (reference sequence). Between the trimmed V and J ends, which lost 8 bases and 0 bases, there was a span of 13 bases. In DNA, the CDR3 is TGTGCCCACACGGGGCAGATGAACACTGAAGCTTTCTTT. It translates to CAHTGQMNTEAFF. Full variable domain (missing parts from reference TRBV30 and TRBJ1-1): SQTIHQWPATLVQPVGSPLSLECTVEGTSNPNLYWYRQAAGRGLQLLFYSVGIGQISSEVPQNLSASRPQDRQFILSSKKLLLSDSGFYLCAHTGQMNTEAFFGQGTRLTVV.

This clone was detected only a few times. This chain joins TRBV4-1 and TRBJ2-7, with D possibly TRBD2 on 5 matching bases. The CDR3 length is 11 residues. Trimming left V 10 bases short and J 3 bases short, with 10 bases between. In germline, CDR1 is MGHRA, CDR2 YSYEKL. The CDR3 reads CATGVGYEQYF. CDR3 nucleotides: TGCGCCACCGGGGTTGGCTACGAGCAGTACTTC.

The CDR3 coding sequence is TGTGCCAGCAGCCCCGACCCTAATAACAATGAGCAGTTCTTC. Its protein is CASSPDPNNNEQFF. V and J are TRBV7-9 and TRBJ2-1; D is undetermined. Looked up from germline, CDR1 is SEHNR and CDR2 is FQNEAQ (reference sequence). The CDR3 totals 14 residues. The V gene lost 5 bases and the J gene lost 5 bases, with 13 bases spanning the gap.

The CDR3, as DNA: TGTGCCAGCAGCGTAGGGACAGGCGGAGTGAACACTGAAGCTTTCTTT. It codes for CASSVGTGGVNTEAFF. The chain combines TRBV9 with TRBJ1-1, with 7 bases identical to TRBD1. There are 16 residues in the CDR3. Germline V gene sequence: CDR1 SGDLS, CDR2 YYNGEE. V dropped 0 bases and J dropped 0; count of bases not matched to a gene: 5. The whole variable domain, remainder taken from reference TRBV9 and TRBJ1-1, is DSGVTQTPKHLITATGQRVTLRCSPRSGDLSVYWYQQSLDQGLQFLIQYYNGEERAKGNILERFSAQQFPDLHSELNLSSLELGDSALYFCASSVGTGGVNTEAFFGQGTRLTVV.

This clone has just a few counts. This sequence joins TRBV30 and TRBJ1-1; a possible D gene is TRBD1 (5 bases). V lost 2 bases and J 4 bases, leaving 8 bases between the germline ends. The CDR3 sequence is 12 residues long. Per the germline V gene, CDR1 is GTSNPN and CDR2 is SVGIG (reference sequence). The CDR3 DNA sequence: TGTGCCTGGAGTTGGGGGGTCACTGAAGCTTTCTTT. It translates to CAWSWGVTEAFF.

V and J are TRBV6-5 and TRBJ2-1; the D is unclear. The germline V and J ends were trimmed by 3 bases and 6 bases, with 9 bases remaining between them. This CDR3 region has 13 residues. CDR1 and CDR2 (germline): MNHEY, SVGAGI. The CDR3 coding sequence is TGTGCCAGCAGTTATGGCAGAGCCAATGAGCAGTTCTTC. Protein product: CASSYGRANEQFF.

The chain employs TRBV28 and TRBJ1-2; D is perhaps TRBD1 (6 bases). This CDR3 spans 13 amino acids. Trimming cost V 6 bases and J 5 bases, with 13 bases left between them. Germline loops: CDR1 MDHEN, CDR2 SYDVKM. The CDR3 DNA sequence: TGTGCCAGCAGAAAACAGGGATTTTATGGCTACACCTTC. It yields the protein CASRKQGFYGYTF.

A few counts support this clone. This chain links TRBV2 with TRBJ1-5, with 7 bases lining up with TRBD1. After removal of 4 bases from V and 6 bases from J, the junction contained 6 bases not matched to a gene. Germline V gene lookup returns CDR1 SNHLY and CDR2 FYNNEI. This CDR3 has 14 residues. CDR3 sequence reads: CASSGQGAGQPQHF. For the CDR3, the DNA is TGTGCCAGCAGTGGACAGGGCGCAGGTCAGCCCCAGCATTTT.

This clone was seen only a few times. The chain uses TRBV10-3 and TRBJ1-6, with 9 bases identical to TRBD1. The J segment lost 7 bases and the V segment lost 3 bases, leaving 1 base of the junction unmatched. The CDR3 loop spans 14 amino acids. Germline CDR1 is ENHRY and CDR2 is SYGVKD. CDR3 coding DNA: TGTGCCATCAGTGAAGGGACAGGGAATTCACCCCTCCACTTT. It encodes CAISEGTGNSPLHF.

This rearrangement joins TRBV7-9 to TRBJ1-5, with no clear D. The V gene's germline CDR1 is SEHNR and CDR2 FQNEAQ (reference sequence). Trimming pared 6 bases from V and 3 bases from J, leaving 6 bases between. The CDR3 contains 12 residues. CDR3 coding DNA: TGTGCCAGCAGTTTCACCAATCAGCCCCAGCATTTT. It encodes CASSFTNQPQHF.

This chain uses TRBV4-3 with TRBJ2-5, with D unresolved. The CDR3 runs 11 residues. Germline V lookup: CDR1 LGHNA, CDR2 YSLEER. Trimming removed 5 bases at V and 2 bases at J, with 3 bases between. This CDR3 is CASSSQETQYF. The CDR3 region has the DNA TGCGCCAGCAGCAGTCAAGAGACCCAGTACTTC.

The CDR3 DNA sequence: TGTGCCAGCTCACCAAGGGCAGGGTCGGACTATGGCTACACCTTC. Residues: CASSPRAGSDYGYTF. V usage is TRBV18 and J usage is TRBJ1-2, with D possibly being TRBD1 (5 bases). Trimming shortened V by 2 bases and J by 3 bases, and 13 bases separated the two germline ends. CDR1 and CDR2 from the germline V gene are KGHSH and LQKENI. This CDR3 comprises 15 residues. Combining the CDR3 with reference TRBV18 and TRBJ1-2 gives the whole variable domain NAGVMQNPRHLVRRRGQEARLRCSPMKGHSHVYWYRQLPEEGLKFMVYLQKENIIDESGMPKERFSAEFPKEGPSILRIQQVVRGDSAAYFCASSPRAGSDYGYTFGSGTRLTVV.

This rearrangement joins TRBV18 to TRBJ2-1, with 13 bases lining up with TRBD2. The CDR3 sequence is 16 residues long. The J segment lost 8 bases and the V segment lost 2 bases, leaving 6 bases of the junction unmatched. Germline CDR1 reads KGHSH; CDR2 reads LQKENI. CDR3 nucleotides: TGTGCCAGCTCACCAGTCACTAGCGGGAGGGGTGATGAGCAGTTCTTC. Encoded protein: CASSPVTSGRGDEQFF.

The chain recombines TRBV5-1 with TRBJ2-3; D is unclear. Trimming removed 4 bases at V and 4 bases at J, with 10 bases between. The germline CDR1 and CDR2 sequences are SGHRS and YFSETQ. The CDR3 is made up of 13 amino acids. CDR3 nucleotides: TGCGCCAGCAGCGTTATGAGTCCAGATACGCAGTATTTT. This encodes CASSVMSPDTQYF.

V usage is TRBV7-2 and J usage is TRBJ2-5; the D gene is possibly TRBD2 (6 bases). V shed 1 base and J shed 7 bases, with 13 bases lying between them. The germline gives CDR1 SGHTA, CDR2 FQGNSA. This CDR3 is 14 amino acids long. CDR3 nucleotides: TGTGCCAGCAGCTTAGGAGGGCACGGGGGGACCCAGTACTTC. This translates into CASSLGGHGGTQYF.

This clone was seen a handful of times. The chain employs TRBV7-9 and TRBJ2-3; possibly TRBD1 for D (5 bases). This CDR3 is built from 14 residues. V was clipped by 3 bases and J by 3 bases, with 10 bases between them. Germline V gene sequence: CDR1 SEHNR, CDR2 FQNEAQ (reference sequence). The DNA of the CDR3 is TGTGCCAGCAGCTTCGACAGTCATACAGATACGCAGTATTTT. Its protein product is CASSFDSHTDTQYF. Looking up the rest from reference TRBV7-9 and TRBJ2-3 gives the full variable domain: DTGVSQNPRHKITKRGQNVTFRCDPISEHNRLYWYRQTLGQGPEFLTYFQNEAQLEKSRLLSDRFSAERPKGSFSTLEIQRTEQGDSAMYLCASSFDSHTDTQYFGPGTRLTVL.

This clone was counted only a few times. The V gene is TRBV21-1, the J gene TRBJ2-7; whether TRBD2, the table's D call, matches the DNA was not checked. TRBV21-1 is described as a pseudogene. This CDR3 is built from 14 residues. DNA for the CDR3: TGTGCCAGCAGCAAAGCGTCCCCTGTCTGGGAGCAGTACGTC. This codes for CASSKASPVWEQYV.

V is TRBV5-4 and J is TRBJ2-2, with D possibly matching TRBD1 (6 bases). The germline V gene encodes CDR1 SGHNT and CDR2 YYREEE (reference sequence). V lost 4 bases, J lost 8 bases, and 12 bases lay in between. The CDR3 sequence is 13 residues long. The CDR3 is CASSARGAGELFF. CDR3 sequence (DNA): TGTGCCAGCAGCGCCAGGGGAGCTGGGGAGCTGTTTTTT.